Shown below are 2 T cell receptor beta chains from a single sample sequenced in a study of cytomegalovirus exposure and HLA in healthy donors (dated by TCRdb to between 2016 and 2019). Receptor libraries were prepared by the immunoSEQ multiplex PCR assay. TCRdb limited this immuneACCESS table to in-frame rearrangements with V and J called. A share of clones is missing; checked studies link under half to unresolved V genes, and the rest is unexplained. This sample lists some 110,000 clones; approximately 86% were detected once. 4.4% of the sample goes to the ten largest clones. Material for sequencing was PBMCs. These TCRs come from a man aged 18 to 30 in good health and CMV-seropositive.

The sample holds one count of this clone. The genes are TRBV5-1 and TRBJ2-7; D is ambiguous. Trimming removed 3 bases at V and 3 bases at J, with 10 bases between. Germline CDR1 reads SGHRS; CDR2 reads YFSETQ. The CDR3 has 13 residues. The CDR3 loop is CASSSQRGYEQYF. CDR3 DNA sequence: TGCGCCAGCAGCTCGCAACGAGGCTACGAGCAGTACTTC.

The chain links TRBV28 to TRBJ2-2; 7 bases map to TRBD1. V lost 6 bases and J lost 3; bases outside the gene matches: 4. Germline V gene lookup returns CDR1 MDHEN and CDR2 SYDVKM. The CDR3 is 14 amino acids. The CDR3 region has the DNA TGTGCCAGCAGCGACAGGGTTCACACCGGGGAGCTGTTTTTT. It translates to CASSDRVHTGELFF.